This entry is about one T cell receptor beta chain. Its antigen is not known. This entry is derived from a study of shared clonotypes between healthy human individuals. General study findings and limits: Clonotype sharing across several donors was observed for about 4.8% of naive CD4 clonotypes.

Sorted-subset replicate PCR reactions were performed with around 210 ng DNA, corresponding to about 30,000 T cell genomes. The table came from immunoSEQ multiplex PCR; TCRdb's copy has only in-frame clones and leaves some out. This table holds about 2 million clones, around 96% found once. V shed 3 bases and J shed 7 bases, with 13 bases lying between them. Germline CDR1 MNHEY, CDR2 SMNVEV (reference sequence). CDR3 size: 14 residues. Naivety among CD8 cells was defined by CD45RO negativity and positive CCR7 selection, thereby excluding terminally differentiated effector memory CD45RA+ cells. Donors, healthy HIV-negative adults, lacked recent acute infections or vaccinations.

The chain links TRBV27 to TRBJ1-5, with a tentative D call TRBD1 (5 bases). The receptor's source is a young man in good health. The material sequenced was naive CD8+ T cells sorted from blood. CDR3 sequence (DNA): TGTGCCAGCAGTTTTTTGGGGGACCGCCAGCCCCAGCATTTT. Translating gives CASSFLGDRQPQHF.